This TCR beta chain is from a study of Ad26.COV2.S vaccination and SARS-CoV-2 variants. Study-wide points: There was a possibility that the TCR breadth and depth analyses underestimated total T cell responses. Reportedly, after vaccination the spike-specific CD8+ and CD4+ T cell responses displayed substantial breadth.

Here immunoSEQ multiplex PCR was the method, and the copy in TCRdb shows in-frame clones only, minus some. The profile covers fewer than 150,000 clones, with roughly 88% appearing a single time and less than 6% taken by the ten largest. As regards this clone: What it recognizes is unknown. At the DNA level, this CDR3 is encoded by other sequences in the same sample as well.

The CDR3 is 15 residues long. Germline lookup yields CDR1 MDHEN and CDR2 SYDVKM. V was clipped by 5 bases and J by 2 bases, with 15 bases between them. The J gene is TRBJ1-1, the V gene TRBV28; D is undetermined. This material consisted of peripheral blood, taken after recovery from COVID-19. This clonotype originated in a human donor who had recovered from COVID-19. This chain's CDR3 is CASSRRGLLNTEAFF. In DNA, the CDR3 is TGTGCCAGCAGTCGCCGTGGACTATTAAACACTGAAGCTTTCTTT.